This TCR beta chain was retrieved from a study of T cells in localized non-small cell lung cancer. In germline, CDR1 is SGDLS, CDR2 YYNGEE. The CDR3 totals 15 residues. Trimming removed 0 bases from V and 3 bases from J, with 13 bases in between. Study observations and caveats: Longer overall survival associated with higher blood T cell density; shorter survival with higher adjacent-lung clonality. Multi-region tumor sequencing was not done, so intratumor heterogeneity could not be excluded.

In the case of this clone: Its antigen is currently unknown.

Sequenced by immunoSEQ multiplex PCR; TCRdb stores in-frame clones only, minus some. The repertoire holds 20,000 to 25,000 clones, roughly nine tenths seen once, with around 1.1% in the top ten. This clonotype was sampled from a woman aged 40-69 years with stage I lung adenocarcinoma. The chain couples TRBV9 to TRBJ2-7, with TRBD1 as a possible D gene (5 bases). The sequencing here drew on peripheral blood, taken before any cancer treatment. The CDR3 is CASSVDGRVGYEQYF. Here the CDR3 DNA reads TGTGCCAGCAGCGTAGACGGCAGGGTAGGCTACGAGCAGTACTTC.